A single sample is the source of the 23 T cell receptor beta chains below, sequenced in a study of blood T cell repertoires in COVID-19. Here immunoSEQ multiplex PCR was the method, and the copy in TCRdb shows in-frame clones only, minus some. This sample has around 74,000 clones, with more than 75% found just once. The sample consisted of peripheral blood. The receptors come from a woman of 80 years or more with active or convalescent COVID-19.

The CDR3 bases are TGTGCCAGTACCCAATTCAGGGAATATTCTTTGGTCCAGAACACCGGGGAGCTGTTTTTT. As protein: CASTQFREYSLVQNTGELFF. The chain carries TRBV19 and TRBJ2-2, with D possibly being TRBD1 (5 bases). The germline V gene encodes CDR1 LNHDA and CDR2 SQIVND (reference sequence). Trimming removed 7 bases from V and 1 base from J, with 28 bases in between. The CDR3 has 20 residues.

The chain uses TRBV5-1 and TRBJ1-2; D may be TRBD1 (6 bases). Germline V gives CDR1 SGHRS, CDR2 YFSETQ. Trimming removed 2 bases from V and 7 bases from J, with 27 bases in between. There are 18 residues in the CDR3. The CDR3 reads CASSFVPQTGPSWRGYTF. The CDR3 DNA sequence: TGCGCCAGCAGCTTCGTTCCACAAACAGGGCCCTCGTGGCGTGGCTACACCTTC.

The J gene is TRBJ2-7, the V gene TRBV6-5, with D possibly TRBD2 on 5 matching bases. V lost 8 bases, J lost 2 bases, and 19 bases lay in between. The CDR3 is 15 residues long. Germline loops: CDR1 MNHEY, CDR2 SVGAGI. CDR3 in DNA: TGTGCCAGCTCCTACTCCCTGGACTCAACCTACGAGCAGTACTTC. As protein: CASSYSLDSTYEQYF.

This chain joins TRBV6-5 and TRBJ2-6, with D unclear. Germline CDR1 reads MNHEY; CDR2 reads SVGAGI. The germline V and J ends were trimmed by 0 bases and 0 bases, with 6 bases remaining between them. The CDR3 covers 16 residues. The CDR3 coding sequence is TGTGCCAGCAGTTACTCGCGGCTCTCTGGGGCCAACGTCCTGACTTTC. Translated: CASSYSRLSGANVLTF.

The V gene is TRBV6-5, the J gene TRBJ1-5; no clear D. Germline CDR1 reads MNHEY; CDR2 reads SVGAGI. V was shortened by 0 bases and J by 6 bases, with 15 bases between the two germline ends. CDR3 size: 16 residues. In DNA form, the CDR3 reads TGTGCCAGCAGTTACTCGAGCGGAGGGTATCCTCAGCCCCAGCATTTT. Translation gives CASSYSSGGYPQPQHF.

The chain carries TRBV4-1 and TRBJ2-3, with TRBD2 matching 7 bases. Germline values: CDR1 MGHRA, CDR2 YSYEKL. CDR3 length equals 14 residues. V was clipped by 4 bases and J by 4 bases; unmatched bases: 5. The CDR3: CASSPRGSADTQYF. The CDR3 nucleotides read TGCGCCAGCAGCCCGCGGGGGAGCGCAGATACGCAGTATTTT.

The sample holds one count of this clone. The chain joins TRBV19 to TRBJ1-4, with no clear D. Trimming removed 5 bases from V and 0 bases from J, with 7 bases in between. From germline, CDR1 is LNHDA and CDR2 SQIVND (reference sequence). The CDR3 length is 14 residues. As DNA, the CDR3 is TGTGCCAGTAGTCCCAGGACAACTAATGAAAAACTGTTTTTT. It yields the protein CASSPRTTNEKLFF.

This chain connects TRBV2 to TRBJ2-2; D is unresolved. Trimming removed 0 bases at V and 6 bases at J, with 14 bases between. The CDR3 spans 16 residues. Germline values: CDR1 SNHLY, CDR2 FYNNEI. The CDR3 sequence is CASSEARSASAGELFF. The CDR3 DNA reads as TGTGCCAGCAGTGAAGCCCGATCTGCATCGGCCGGGGAGCTGTTTTTT.

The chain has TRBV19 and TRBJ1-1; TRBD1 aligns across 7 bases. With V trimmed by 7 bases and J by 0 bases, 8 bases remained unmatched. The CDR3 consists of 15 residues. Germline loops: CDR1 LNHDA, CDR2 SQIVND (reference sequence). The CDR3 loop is CASKVEQGLNTEAFF. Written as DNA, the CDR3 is TGTGCCAGTAAAGTGGAACAGGGGCTGAACACTGAAGCTTTCTTT.

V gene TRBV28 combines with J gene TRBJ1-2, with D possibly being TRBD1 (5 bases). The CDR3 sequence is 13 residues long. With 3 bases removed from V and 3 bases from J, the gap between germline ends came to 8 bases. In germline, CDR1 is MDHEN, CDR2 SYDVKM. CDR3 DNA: TGTGCCAGCAGTTTTGACAGCCACTATGGCTACACCTTC. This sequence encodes CASSFDSHYGYTF.

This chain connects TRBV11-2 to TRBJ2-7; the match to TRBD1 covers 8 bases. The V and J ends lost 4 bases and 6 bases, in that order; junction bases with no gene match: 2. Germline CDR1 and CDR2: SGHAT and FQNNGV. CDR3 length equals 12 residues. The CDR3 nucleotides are TGTGCCAGCAGCTCGGACAGGGTCGAGCAGTACTTC. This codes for CASSSDRVEQYF.

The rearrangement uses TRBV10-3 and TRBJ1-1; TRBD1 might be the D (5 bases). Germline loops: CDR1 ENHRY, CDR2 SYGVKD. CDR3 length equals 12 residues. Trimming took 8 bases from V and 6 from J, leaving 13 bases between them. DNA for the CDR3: TGTGCCATCCGAGGGGAGGACCCTGAAGCTTTCTTT. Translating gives CAIRGEDPEAFF.

The CDR3 DNA sequence: TGTGCCAGCTCACTAAACAGGGGGCCGGAAAAACTGTTTTTT. Amino acid sequence: CASSLNRGPEKLFF. The chain joins TRBV18 to TRBJ1-4; 9 bases map to TRBD1. CDR3 length equals 14 residues. CDR1 is KGHSH, CDR2 LQKENI, per germline. V was pared by 4 bases and J by 8 bases, with 5 bases of the junction left unmatched. Looking up the rest from reference TRBV18 and TRBJ1-4 gives the full variable domain: NAGVMQNPRHLVRRRGQEARLRCSPMKGHSHVYWYRQLPEEGLKFMVYLQKENIIDESGMPKERFSAEFPKEGPSILRIQQVVRGDSAAYFCASSLNRGPEKLFFGSGTQLSVL.

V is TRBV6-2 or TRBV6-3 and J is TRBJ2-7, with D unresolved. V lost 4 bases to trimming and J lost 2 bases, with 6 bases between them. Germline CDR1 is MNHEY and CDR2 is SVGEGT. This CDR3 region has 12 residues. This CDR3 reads CASSFPAYEQYF. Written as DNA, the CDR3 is TGTGCCAGCAGTTTCCCGGCCTACGAGCAGTACTTC.

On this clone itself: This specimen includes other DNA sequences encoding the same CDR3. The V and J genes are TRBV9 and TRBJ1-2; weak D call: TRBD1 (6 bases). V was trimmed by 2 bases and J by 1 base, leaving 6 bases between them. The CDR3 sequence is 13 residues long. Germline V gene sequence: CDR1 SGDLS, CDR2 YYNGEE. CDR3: CASSVRGNYGYTF. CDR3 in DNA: TGTGCCAGCAGCGTCAGGGGTAACTATGGCTACACCTTC.

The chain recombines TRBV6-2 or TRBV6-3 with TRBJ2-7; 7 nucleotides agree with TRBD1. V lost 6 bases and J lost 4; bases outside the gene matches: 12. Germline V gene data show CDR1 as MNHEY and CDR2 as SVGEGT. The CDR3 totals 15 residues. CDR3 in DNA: TGTGCCAGCAGCCCTCGGAAGGGGGCGCGATACGAGCAGTACTTC. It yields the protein CASSPRKGARYEQYF.

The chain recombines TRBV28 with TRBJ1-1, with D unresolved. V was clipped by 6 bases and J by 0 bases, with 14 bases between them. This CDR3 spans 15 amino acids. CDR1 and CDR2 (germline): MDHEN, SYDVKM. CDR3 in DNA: TGTGCCAGCAGCGGAGGGAGTGCTTTGAACACTGAAGCTTTCTTT. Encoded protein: CASSGGSALNTEAFF.

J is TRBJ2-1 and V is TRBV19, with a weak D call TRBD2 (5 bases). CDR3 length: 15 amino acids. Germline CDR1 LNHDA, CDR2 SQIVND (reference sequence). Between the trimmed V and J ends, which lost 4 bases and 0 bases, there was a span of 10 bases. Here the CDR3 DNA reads TGTGCCAGTAGTACCGGGGAAAACTCCTACAATGAGCAGTTCTTC. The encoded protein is CASSTGENSYNEQFF.

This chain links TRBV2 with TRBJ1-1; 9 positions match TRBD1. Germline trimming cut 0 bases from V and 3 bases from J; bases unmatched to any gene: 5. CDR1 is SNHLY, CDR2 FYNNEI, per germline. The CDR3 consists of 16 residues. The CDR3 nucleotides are TGTGCCAGCAGTGAAGCCACACAGGGGGCGGACACTGAAGCTTTCTTT. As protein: CASSEATQGADTEAFF.

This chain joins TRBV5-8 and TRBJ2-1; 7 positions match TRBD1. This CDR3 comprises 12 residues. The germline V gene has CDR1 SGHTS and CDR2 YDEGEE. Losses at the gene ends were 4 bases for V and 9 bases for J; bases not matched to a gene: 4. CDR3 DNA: TGTGCCAGCAGCCACACAGGGGCTGAGCAGTTCTTC. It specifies CASSHTGAEQFF.

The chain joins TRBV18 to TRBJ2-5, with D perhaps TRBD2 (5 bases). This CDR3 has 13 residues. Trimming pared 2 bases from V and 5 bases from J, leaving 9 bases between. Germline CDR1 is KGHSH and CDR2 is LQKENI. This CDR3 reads CASSPDSGETQYF. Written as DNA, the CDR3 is TGTGCCAGCTCACCAGACTCGGGGGAGACCCAGTACTTC.

CDR3 region: CASSEVRQGARYGYTF. DNA of the CDR3: TGTGCCAGCAGTGAAGTACGACAGGGGGCGAGGTATGGCTACACCTTC. J is TRBJ1-2 and V is TRBV6-1; 10 bases agree with TRBD1. The CDR3 covers 16 residues. The germline CDR1 and CDR2 sequences are MNHNS and SASEGT. Trimming cost V 1 base and J 5 bases; bases outside gene matches: 7.

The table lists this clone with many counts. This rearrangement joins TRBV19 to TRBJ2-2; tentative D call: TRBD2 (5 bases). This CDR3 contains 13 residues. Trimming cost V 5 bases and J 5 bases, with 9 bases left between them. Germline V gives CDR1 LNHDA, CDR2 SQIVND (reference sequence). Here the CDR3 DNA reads TGTGCCAGTAGTCCCACGGGGACCGGGGAGCTGTTTTTT. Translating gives CASSPTGTGELFF.